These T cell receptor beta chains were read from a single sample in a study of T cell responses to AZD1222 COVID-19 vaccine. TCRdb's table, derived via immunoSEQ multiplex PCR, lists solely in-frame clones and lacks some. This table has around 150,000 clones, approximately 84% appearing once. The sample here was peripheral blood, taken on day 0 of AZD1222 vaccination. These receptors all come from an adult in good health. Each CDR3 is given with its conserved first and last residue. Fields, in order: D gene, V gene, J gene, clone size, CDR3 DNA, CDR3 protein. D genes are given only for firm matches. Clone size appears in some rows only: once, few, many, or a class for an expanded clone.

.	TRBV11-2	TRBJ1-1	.	TGTGCCAGCAGCTCCGCGGCCACTGAAGCTTTCTTT	CASSSAATEAFF
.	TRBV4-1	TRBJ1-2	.	TGCGCCAGCAGCCAAGATCGCCGTCCAACTAGATCAAACGGCTACACCTTC	CASSQDRRPTRSNGYTF
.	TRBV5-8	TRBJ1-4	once	TGTGCCAGCAGCTTGAATCAAGATGAAAAACTGTTTTTT	CASSLNQDEKLFF
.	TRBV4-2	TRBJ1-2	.	TGTGCCAGCAGCCAAGATTGGGGCTACACCTTC	CASSQDWGYTF
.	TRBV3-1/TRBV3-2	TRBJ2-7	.	TGTGCCAGCAGCCAAAGTGGGGGTTACGAGCAGTACTTC	CASSQSGGYEQYF
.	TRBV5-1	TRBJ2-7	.	TGCGCCCGCAGCTTGGGGGGGGCACAGAACTACGAGCAGTACTTC	CARSLGGAQNYEQYF
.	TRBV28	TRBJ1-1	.	TGTGCCACTAATGGCAGGGCGAACACTGAAGCTTTCTTT	CATNGRANTEAFF
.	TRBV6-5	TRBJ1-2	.	TGTGCCAGCAGTTACTCGAGGGGCTATGGCTACACCTTC	CASSYSRGYGYTF
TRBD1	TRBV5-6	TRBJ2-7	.	TGTGCCAGCAGCTTGGCCGGGACAGGGGGCGTTAAGACCTACGAGCAGTACTTC	CASSLAGTGGVKTYEQYF
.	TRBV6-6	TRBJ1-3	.	TGTGCCAGCAGTCTGACCGGCAGGGGTTCGGGGGGAAACACCATATATTTT	CASSLTGRGSGGNTIYF
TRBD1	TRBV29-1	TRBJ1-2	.	TGCAGCGTTCCCGGACAGGGCACCTATGGCTACACCTTC	CSVPGQGTYGYTF
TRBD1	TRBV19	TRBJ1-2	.	TGTGCCAGTAGTCCGTACGGGAGTGGACAGGGAGGTCTGCAGGGCTACACCTTC	CASSPYGSGQGGLQGYTF
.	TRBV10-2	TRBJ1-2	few	TGCGCCAGCAGTGAGTCAGGACAGTTCTATGGCTACACCTTC	CASSESGQFYGYTF
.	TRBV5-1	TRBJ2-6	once	TGCGCCAGCAGCTTAACCGGACGCAACGACGTCCTGACTTTC	CASSLTGRNDVLTF
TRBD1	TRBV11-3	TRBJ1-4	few	TGTGCCAGCAGCTGGCCGGACAGGGGTTTTGAAACTAATGAAAAACTGTTTTTT	CASSWPDRGFETNEKLFF
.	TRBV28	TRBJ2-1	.	TGTGCCAGCAGTTTTCCAGCGCGGGGCAATGAGCAGTTCTTC	CASSFPARGNEQFF
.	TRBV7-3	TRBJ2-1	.	TGTGCCAGCAGCCCACCACGGACCCATGTGGGTGGCAATGAGCAGTTCTTC	CASSPPRTHVGGNEQFF
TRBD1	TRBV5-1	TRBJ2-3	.	TGCGCCAGCAGCTTGGAGGGGGCCACAGATACGCAGTATTTT	CASSLEGATDTQYF
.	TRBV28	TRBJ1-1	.	TGTGCCAGCAGTGCACGGGCCAGGGAAGCTTTCTTT	CASSARAREAFF
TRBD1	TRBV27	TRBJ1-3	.	TGTGCCAGCAGCCTAACAGGGGCCGCTGGAAACACCATATATTTT	CASSLTGAAGNTIYF
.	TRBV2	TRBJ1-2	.	TGTGCCAGCAGTGAAGCGCTTGGTATGTGGGGCTACACCTTC	CASSEALGMWGYTF
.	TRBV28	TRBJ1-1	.	TGTGCCAGCGCTTCGGGGGGTGTTACTGAAGCTTTCTTT	CASASGGVTEAFF
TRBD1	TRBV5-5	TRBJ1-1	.	TGTGCCAGCAGCCTACCGGGACAGGTGAACACTGAAGCTTTCTTT	CASSLPGQVNTEAFF
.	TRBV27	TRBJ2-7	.	TGTGCCACGAGGATGGAGGGTATCTCCTACGAGCAGTACTTC	CATRMEGISYEQYF
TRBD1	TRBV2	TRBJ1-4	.	TGTGCCAGCAGATACAGGGGCGCCGGTGAAAAACTGTTTTTT	CASRYRGAGEKLFF
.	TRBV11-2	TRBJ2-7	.	TGTGCCAGCAGCTTATGGGGCAGAAACTACGAGCAGTACTTC	CASSLWGRNYEQYF
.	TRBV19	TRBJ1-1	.	TGTGCCAGTAGTATCCCTCGGGTCGGACAGAACACTGAAGCTTTCTTT	CASSIPRVGQNTEAFF
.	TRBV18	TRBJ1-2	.	TGTGCCAGCTCACCGGCCACCTTATATGGCTACACCTTC	CASSPATLYGYTF
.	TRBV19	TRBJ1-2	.	TGTGCCAGTAGTATAGACAACAGCCATAACTATGGCTACACCTTC	CASSIDNSHNYGYTF
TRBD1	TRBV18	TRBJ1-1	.	TGTGCCAGCTCACCCCCGACAGGGATTGTCACTGAAGCTTTCTTT	CASSPPTGIVTEAFF